A selection of T cell receptor beta chains follows, all from one sample in a study of T cells in Graves' hyperthyroidism and ophthalmopathy. MiXCR, applied by TCRdb to the multiplex PCR reads, yields one record per CDR3 protein. The sample has approximately 370,000 distinct CDR3 sequences, 15% to 20% seen once. The sequenced sample was blood. These receptors were obtained from a woman in her 30s with Graves' hyperthyroidism that later progressed to Graves' ophthalmopathy. The CDR3 runs from the conserved cysteine through the conserved F or W. D genes are given only for firm matches. Clone size appears in some rows only: once, few, many, or a class for an expanded clone.

clone_size j_call v_call d_call cdr3_nt cdr3_aa
many TRBJ2-7 TRBV20-1 TRBD2 TGCAGTGCTAGTGACGCGGGAGCGATCTACGAGCAGTACTTC CSASDAGAIYEQYF
- TRBJ1-2 TRBV28 - TGTGCCAGCATGGTGCTGGGTGAGGACTATGGCTACACCTTC CASMVLGEDYGYTF
many TRBJ1-6 TRBV2 - TGTGCCAGCTCCCCGGTTCTTAATTCACCCCTCCACTTT CASSPVLNSPLHF
few TRBJ2-6 TRBV30 TRBD1 TGTGCCTGGAGTTTGGGACAGGGGCTGACTGGGGCCAACGTCCTGACTTTC CAWSLGQGLTGANVLTF
many TRBJ2-5 TRBV19 TRBD2 TGTGCCAGTAGTACTGGACTAGCGGGGGGATTGGAGACCCAGTACTTC CASSTGLAGGLETQYF
- TRBJ2-2 TRBV6-6 - TGTGCCAGCAGTTACTCATACAGGGAATGGACCGGGGAGCTGTTTTTT CASSYSYREWTGELFF
many TRBJ1-1 TRBV10-3 TRBD1 TGTGCCATCAGTGGACAGGGGAGGACTGAAGCTTTCTTT CAISGQGRTEAFF
few TRBJ1-2 TRBV19 - TGTGCCAGTAGTCACCAGGTGAACTATGGCTACACCTTC CASSHQVNYGYTF
- TRBJ2-1 TRBV5-1 - TGCGCCAGCAGCGCGGCTGGCGCCGGACGGAGTGAGCAGTTCTTC CASSAAGAGRSEQFF
- TRBJ2-3 TRBV30 TRBD2 TGTGCCTCTCGTCCGGGACTAGCGGAGACAGATACGCAGTATTTT CASRPGLAETDTQYF
many TRBJ2-5 TRBV6-2/TRBV6-3 TRBD2 TGTGCCAGCAGTTACGATGTGAGCGGGAGGGCCGACCAAGAGACCCAGTACTTC CASSYDVSGRADQETQYF
many TRBJ2-7 TRBV30 - TGTGCCTGGAGTCTTCTCCCAGGGCAGGATCGACGATACGAGCAGTACTTC CAWSLLPGQDRRYEQYF
- TRBJ2-3 TRBV6-2/TRBV6-3 TRBD2 TGTGCCAGCAGATCGCCGGGAGGGATCACAGATACGCAGTATTTT CASRSPGGITDTQYF
- TRBJ1-4 TRBV7-9 - TGTGCCAGCAGCTTAGTCCCCCAGCTTACCGAAACTAATGAAAAACTGTTTTTT CASSLVPQLTETNEKLFF
- TRBJ2-2 TRBV12-3/TRBV12-4 - TGTGCCAGCAGTCCCCTGTTGAGGGCCGGGGAGCTGTTTTTT CASSPLLRAGELFF
many TRBJ2-4 TRBV12-3/TRBV12-4 - TGTGCCAGCAGTTTTCCTGGGCTAGCCAAAAACATTCAGTACTTC CASSFPGLAKNIQYF
many TRBJ2-5 TRBV5-1 TRBD2 TGCGCCAGCACCTTTTTAGGAGCGGGGGAGACCCAGTACTTC CASTFLGAGETQYF
few TRBJ2-3 TRBV29-1 - TGCAGCGTTTCCCCGACCAATGTGGCTCAAGGCCCCACAGATACGCAGTATTTT CSVSPTNVAQGPTDTQYF
many TRBJ2-1 TRBV20-1 - TGCAGTGCTAGAGGGGACCTATACATGGGCAATGAGCAGTTCTTC CSARGDLYMGNEQFF
many TRBJ2-1 TRBV29-1 TRBD1 TGCAGCGTTGAGGGGTTAGGGGGCCAGCTCGGTGAGCAGTTCTTC CSVEGLGGQLGEQFF
few TRBJ2-2 TRBV19 TRBD1 TGTGCCAGTAGACAGGGGGGGAACACCGGGGAGCTGTTTTTT CASRQGGNTGELFF
many TRBJ1-2 TRBV5-1 - TGCGCCAGCAGCTTGGTTGGGGGGGGACTAAATGGCTACACCTTC CASSLVGGGLNGYTF
many TRBJ2-5 TRBV6-5 - TGTGCCAGCAGTTACTCGAGGGTAGGCGGGGAGACCCAGTACTTC CASSYSRVGGETQYF
many TRBJ2-1 TRBV20-1 TRBD1 TGCAGTGCTGACACGGACAGGAGTGAGCAGTTCTTC CSADTDRSEQFF
many TRBJ2-7 TRBV7-2 TRBD2 TGTGCCAGCAGCTTACCTAGCGGGGGTATCTTCGAGCAGTACTTC CASSLPSGGIFEQYF
- TRBJ2-2 TRBV29-1 TRBD2 TGCAGCGCCCCGGGGGGGGCCGGGGAGCTGTTTTTT CSAPGGAGELFF
- TRBJ2-3 TRBV30 - TGTGCCTGGAGTGTGCCAGCCACTAACACAGATACGCAGTATTTT CAWSVPATNTDTQYF
- TRBJ2-7 TRBV3-1 - TGTGCCAGCAGCCTCCCAATGGGTAATTCCTACGAGCAGTACTTC CASSLPMGNSYEQYF
many TRBJ2-7 TRBV10-3 - TGTGCCATCAGTGATACTTTAGCCAGGGACTACGAGCAGTACTTC CAISDTLARDYEQYF
many TRBJ2-7 TRBV11-2 TRBD1 TGTGCCAGCAGCCGAAGGGACAGGGGATACGAGCAGTACTTC CASSRRDRGYEQYF
many TRBJ2-1 TRBV30 TRBD2 TGTGCCTGGAGGCATTTGGGGGTACTAGCGGGCGATGAGCAGTTCTTC CAWRHLGVLAGDEQFF
- TRBJ1-6 TRBV7-9 TRBD1 TGTTCCAGCAGCTCCGGGACAGGAAATTCACCCCTCCACTTT CSSSSGTGNSPLHF
- TRBJ2-3 TRBV3-1 TRBD2 TGTGCCAGCAGCCAGGACGGACTAGCGGAGACCTCTAGCACAGATACGCAGTATTTT CASSQDGLAETSSTDTQYF
- TRBJ1-6 TRBV28 - TGTGCCAGCAGTTTACTATCGGGGGCAACTTCACCCCTCCACTTT CASSLLSGATSPLHF
many TRBJ2-4 TRBV27 TRBD1 TGTGCCAGCAGTAAGGACAGGGGGCCTGGGAACATTCAGTACTTC CASSKDRGPGNIQYF
many TRBJ2-1 TRBV27 TRBD2 TGTGCCAGCAGTTACGGGACTAGCGGGTACAATGAGCAGTTCTTC CASSYGTSGYNEQFF
many TRBJ2-1 TRBV27 TRBD2 TGTGCCAGCAGTTACCTCACAGCTAGCGGCGACAATGAGCAGTTCTTC CASSYLTASGDNEQFF
few TRBJ2-4 TRBV4-1 - TGCGCCAGCAGCCAAGATTACATTCAGTACTTC CASSQDYIQYF
many TRBJ1-2 TRBV7-9 - TGTGCCAGCAGTTATACGGGACACCAAGACTACACCTTC CASSYTGHQDYTF
many TRBJ2-7 TRBV27 TRBD1 TGTGCCAGCAGTTTATCGGTTTCCGGGACAGGGGTCTACGAGCAGTACTTC CASSLSVSGTGVYEQYF
- TRBJ2-7 TRBV30 TRBD1 TGTGCCTGGAGTACAGGGGCGAACGAGCAGTACTTC CAWSTGANEQYF
few TRBJ2-7 TRBV7-2 - TGTGCCAGCAGCCAACGTGCATCAACCCAATCGGGCAGGGCCGAGCAGTACTTC CASSQRASTQSGRAEQYF
once TRBJ2-7 TRBV19 TRBD2 TGTGCCAGTAGTGCCGAGACTAGCGGATACGAGCAGTACTTC CASSAETSGYEQYF
many TRBJ2-2 TRBV12-3/TRBV12-4 - TGTGCCAGCAGTTCGCGTGAACAGGGACCGAACACCGGGGAGCTGTTTTTT CASSSREQGPNTGELFF
many TRBJ1-2 TRBV20-1 - TGCAGTGCTAGACCCACGGTCAATCTACAAGGGCGGTATGGCTACACCTTC CSARPTVNLQGRYGYTF
- TRBJ2-1 TRBV11-3 - TGTGCCAGCAGCCCCCTGGGACCCGATTCATCGAATGAGCAGTTCTTC CASSPLGPDSSNEQFF
many TRBJ1-1 TRBV9 TRBD1 TGTGCCAGCAGCGGCAACCCGGGACAGGGGTGGAACACTGAAGCTTTCTTT CASSGNPGQGWNTEAFF
- TRBJ2-1 TRBV4-2 TRBD2 TGTGCCAGCAGCCAAGATTTGCGGGAGGGCGATGAGCAGTTCTTC CASSQDLREGDEQFF
many TRBJ1-2 TRBV19 TRBD1 TGTGCCAGTAGAGGGGGACAGCCCCCCTATGGCTACACCTTC CASRGGQPPYGYTF
- TRBJ1-1 TRBV4-2 - TGTGCCAGCAGCCAAGAGAGTAAAAGGGGCAGCGGAGGTGAAGCTTTCTTT CASSQESKRGSGGEAFF
many TRBJ2-4 TRBV18 TRBD2 TGTGCCAGCTCACCACCGGTGGGTAGCGGGAGCTCCAAAAACATTCAGTACTTC CASSPPVGSGSSKNIQYF
- TRBJ2-7 TRBV6-1 - TGTGCCAGCACTCGGGGAGGGGGCGGCGAGCAGTACTTC CASTRGGGGEQYF
many TRBJ2-7 TRBV2 - TGTGCCAGCAGTGCTATGGACAGCGGCGAGCAGTACTTC CASSAMDSGEQYF
- TRBJ1-1 TRBV4-2 - TGTGCCAGCAGCCAAGGCGGGGGGCTCACTGAAGCTTTCTTT CASSQGGGLTEAFF
many TRBJ2-7 TRBV20-1 TRBD2 TGCAGTGCTAGAGATCGTACTAGCGGGAGATACGAGCAGTACTTC CSARDRTSGRYEQYF